A selection of T cell receptor beta chains follows, all from one sample in a study of blood T cell repertoires in COVID-19. Sequencing used immunoSEQ multiplex PCR; TCRdb keeps in-frame clones, though not all of them. The table shows 320,000 or so clones, with approximately 81% occurring only once. Sequences were obtained from PBMCs or T cells enriched from blood (not recorded which). These receptors originate from a young woman who had been exposed to COVID-19. Each CDR3 is given with its conserved first and last residue. Fields, in order: clone size, D gene, V gene, J gene, CDR3 DNA, CDR3 protein. D genes are given only for firm matches. Size tells how often a clone was seen (once, few, many) or the class of an expanded clone, and some rows leave it out.

size: NA; D: NA; V: TRBV28; J: TRBJ2-7; DNA: TGTGCCAGCAGACAGCGGGCCGGCCGAAGCGAGCAGTACTTC; CDR3: CASRQRAGRSEQYF
size: NA; D: TRBD2; V: TRBV5-1; J: TRBJ2-1; DNA: TGCGCCAGCAGCTTCACCCTAGCGGGAGTTTGGAATGAGCAGTTCTTC; CDR3: CASSFTLAGVWNEQFF
size: NA; D: NA; V: TRBV7-3; J: TRBJ2-2; DNA: TGTGCCAGCAGCTCCACTACAAGGAACACCGGGGAGCTGTTTTTT; CDR3: CASSSTTRNTGELFF
size: NA; D: TRBD1; V: TRBV5-5; J: TRBJ1-2; DNA: TGTGCCAGCAGCTCCCGGGACAGCTATGGCTACACCTTC; CDR3: CASSSRDSYGYTF
size: NA; D: NA; V: TRBV6-5; J: TRBJ1-6; DNA: TGTGCCAGCAGTACCAGCAGGGGTTTGGGTTCACCCCTCCACTTT; CDR3: CASSTSRGLGSPLHF
size: NA; D: NA; V: TRBV15; J: TRBJ1-2; DNA: TGTGCCACCAGCTCAGCGGGGGTGTCTAACTATGGCTACACCTTC; CDR3: CATSSAGVSNYGYTF
size: NA; D: TRBD2; V: TRBV2; J: TRBJ2-3; DNA: TGTGCCAGCAGTGGACTAGCGGGACCTCCCCCAGATACGCAGTATTTT; CDR3: CASSGLAGPPPDTQYF
size: NA; D: TRBD2; V: TRBV4-1; J: TRBJ2-1; DNA: TGCGCCAGCAGCCAAGACCTGGGACTAGCGGGAGCTGAGCAGTTCTTC; CDR3: CASSQDLGLAGAEQFF
size: NA; D: TRBD1; V: TRBV9; J: TRBJ2-2; DNA: TGTGCCAGCAGCGCCCCGGGACAGGGGACCCAAAACACCGGGGAGCTGTTTTTT; CDR3: CASSAPGQGTQNTGELFF
size: NA; D: TRBD1; V: TRBV19; J: TRBJ1-1; DNA: TGTGCCAGTAGTAAAGGACAGGGAGAATGGGGCACTGAAGCTTTCTTT; CDR3: CASSKGQGEWGTEAFF
size: NA; D: NA; V: TRBV3-1/TRBV3-2; J: TRBJ2-3; DNA: TGTGCCAGCAGCCAAGTTGGAGGGCGGGGAATCACAGATACGCAGTATTTT; CDR3: CASSQVGGRGITDTQYF
size: NA; D: TRBD1; V: TRBV6-2/TRBV6-3; J: TRBJ2-1; DNA: TGTGCCAGCAGTTCCCGACCGGACAGGTTTGTCCACAATGAGCAGTTCTTC; CDR3: CASSSRPDRFVHNEQFF
size: NA; D: NA; V: TRBV7-3; J: TRBJ2-7; DNA: TGTGCCAGCAGCTTCTTACAGGGCTACGAGCAGTACTTC; CDR3: CASSFLQGYEQYF
size: NA; D: NA; V: TRBV3-1/TRBV3-2; J: TRBJ1-2; DNA: TGTGCCAGCAGCCAAGAACGGAGGGGTACCTACACCTTC; CDR3: CASSQERRGTYTF
size: NA; D: NA; V: TRBV10-2; J: TRBJ2-6; DNA: TGCGCCAGCAGTGAGTCCTACGGCTCGGGGTCTGGGGCCAACGTCCTGACTTTC; CDR3: CASSESYGSGSGANVLTF
size: few; D: TRBD1; V: TRBV27; J: TRBJ2-5; DNA: TGTGCCAGCAGTTTATCTGAGACAGGGGAACAAGAGACCCAGTACTTC; CDR3: CASSLSETGEQETQYF
size: NA; D: TRBD1; V: TRBV7-7; J: TRBJ2-2; DNA: TGTGCTAGCAGCCAAGGACAGGGGCATGGGGGGGAGCTGTTTTTT; CDR3: CASSQGQGHGGELFF
size: NA; D: TRBD2; V: TRBV2; J: TRBJ2-4; DNA: TGTGCCAGCAGTGAGGGACTAGCTAACCCAATTCAGTACTTC; CDR3: CASSEGLANPIQYF
size: NA; D: TRBD2; V: TRBV7-9; J: TRBJ2-2; DNA: TGTGCCAGCAGTTTGACTAGCTCGAACACCGGGGAGCTGTTTTTT; CDR3: CASSLTSSNTGELFF
size: NA; D: NA; V: TRBV2; J: TRBJ1-5; DNA: TGTGCCAGCCGGGTTATGGCGGCCTATCAGCCCCAGCATTTT; CDR3: CASRVMAAYQPQHF
size: few; D: NA; V: TRBV21-1; J: TRBJ1-2; DNA: TGTGCCAGCAGCAAAGGAGTTGGACAGGGTAGAGGCTATGGCTACACCTTC; CDR3: CASSKGVGQGRGYGYTF
size: NA; D: NA; V: TRBV10-2; J: TRBJ2-7; DNA: TGCGCCAGCAGTGGTTGGAGCTACGAGCAGTACTTC; CDR3: CASSGWSYEQYF
size: NA; D: NA; V: TRBV30; J: TRBJ2-6; DNA: TGTGCCTGGACGGCTGGGGCCAACGTCCTGACTTTC; CDR3: CAWTAGANVLTF
size: NA; D: NA; V: TRBV6-5; J: TRBJ1-1; DNA: TGTGCCAGCAAACTCCAGGGTGGTGGCACTGAAGCTTTCTTT; CDR3: CASKLQGGGTEAFF
size: NA; D: TRBD1; V: TRBV7-9; J: TRBJ1-5; DNA: TGTGCCGTTGGGGGGACAGGGTCTATGTGGCAGCCCCAGCATTTT; CDR3: CAVGGTGSMWQPQHF
size: NA; D: NA; V: TRBV6-2/TRBV6-3; J: TRBJ2-7; DNA: TGTGCCAGCAGTTACTCGATTGGGAGTTACGAGCAGTACTTC; CDR3: CASSYSIGSYEQYF
size: NA; D: NA; V: TRBV12-3/TRBV12-4; J: TRBJ1-5; DNA: TGTGCCAGCAGTAGACACGGAAATCAGCCCCAGCATTTT; CDR3: CASSRHGNQPQHF
size: NA; D: TRBD1; V: TRBV7-2; J: TRBJ2-7; DNA: TGTGCCAGCAGCTTAAGAGGGACAGGTTTTGGGTACGAGCAGTACTTC; CDR3: CASSLRGTGFGYEQYF
size: NA; D: TRBD1; V: TRBV19; J: TRBJ1-6; DNA: TGTGCCAGTAGTTCGGGACAGGGCGAATCACCCCTCCACTTT; CDR3: CASSSGQGESPLHF
size: NA; D: TRBD1; V: TRBV4-1; J: TRBJ2-3; DNA: TGCGCCAGCAGCCCAACCGGGACAGGGATCACAGATACGCAGTATTTT; CDR3: CASSPTGTGITDTQYF
size: NA; D: TRBD1; V: TRBV30; J: TRBJ2-7; DNA: TGTGCCTGGAGTGTACGAAGGGACAGGGGCTATTTTACTCCCGCCTACGAGCAGTACTTC; CDR3: CAWSVRRDRGYFTPAYEQYF
size: NA; D: NA; V: TRBV19; J: TRBJ1-1; DNA: TGTGCCAGTAGTTCGAGCCCCCGGACTGAAGCTTTCTTT; CDR3: CASSSSPRTEAFF
size: few; D: TRBD2; V: TRBV5-5; J: TRBJ2-3; DNA: TGTGCCAGCAGCTTGGATCCTAGCGGGGGTCCCAATACGCAGTATTTT; CDR3: CASSLDPSGGPNTQYF
size: NA; D: NA; V: TRBV30; J: TRBJ1-5; DNA: TGTGCCTGGAGTCGGACGGGGGGCAATCAGCCCCAGCATTTT; CDR3: CAWSRTGGNQPQHF
size: NA; D: TRBD1; V: TRBV11-2; J: TRBJ1-2; DNA: TGTGCCAGCAGCACGGACAGGGGGGACTATGGCTACACCTTC; CDR3: CASSTDRGDYGYTF
size: few; D: TRBD2; V: TRBV5-1; J: TRBJ2-3; DNA: TGCGCCAGCAGTCCGAGCGGGAGTCAACAGAACACGCAGTATTTT; CDR3: CASSPSGSQQNTQYF
size: NA; D: NA; V: TRBV27; J: TRBJ1-1; DNA: TGTGCCAGCAGTTCCGGGACTTTGAACACTGAAGCTTTCTTT; CDR3: CASSSGTLNTEAFF
size: NA; D: TRBD1; V: TRBV30; J: TRBJ1-2; DNA: TGTGCCTGGATCCCCCCAGGGACAGTAAACTATGGCTACACCTTC; CDR3: CAWIPPGTVNYGYTF
size: NA; D: NA; V: TRBV27; J: TRBJ2-7; DNA: TGTGCCAGCAGTAGGGCTGGATCGGGGTTCTCCTACGAGCAGTACTTC; CDR3: CASSRAGSGFSYEQYF
size: NA; D: NA; V: TRBV7-2; J: TRBJ2-7; DNA: TGTGCCAGCAGCCCAGGCAATAGGGGGGGGGCCGAGCAGTACTTC; CDR3: CASSPGNRGGAEQYF
size: NA; D: TRBD1; V: TRBV13; J: TRBJ2-7; DNA: TGTGCCAGCAGCCCCGGGACAGGGGTGTACGAGCAGTACTTC; CDR3: CASSPGTGVYEQYF
size: NA; D: TRBD1; V: TRBV6-4; J: TRBJ1-6; DNA: TGTGCCAGCAGTATGACAGGGCCTTCACCCCTCCACTTT; CDR3: CASSMTGPSPLHF
size: NA; D: NA; V: TRBV15; J: TRBJ1-2; DNA: TGTGCCACCAGCAGAGCCCCGGGTCGTGGGGGGGCCCACTATGGCTACACCTTC; CDR3: CATSRAPGRGGAHYGYTF
size: few; D: NA; V: TRBV30; J: TRBJ1-6; DNA: TGTGCTGCAGGTCCAAATGGGTCACCCCTCCACTTT; CDR3: CAAGPNGSPLHF
size: NA; D: TRBD2; V: TRBV7-2; J: TRBJ2-7; DNA: TGTGCCAGCAGCTTAGAGGGGACTAGCGGGAGCTACGAGCAGTACTTC; CDR3: CASSLEGTSGSYEQYF
size: NA; D: TRBD1; V: TRBV7-8; J: TRBJ1-4; DNA: TGTGCCAGCAGCCGACGACAGGGTGGGGTTGGGGGACTGTTTTTT; CDR3: CASSRRQGGVGGLFF
size: once; D: TRBD1; V: TRBV27; J: TRBJ1-5; DNA: TGTGCCAGCAGTTCCTGGACCACAGGGGGAATTCAGCCCCAGCATTTT; CDR3: CASSSWTTGGIQPQHF
size: NA; D: NA; V: TRBV5-1; J: TRBJ2-3; DNA: TGCGCCAGCAGCTTACAGGGAGATACGCAGTATTTT; CDR3: CASSLQGDTQYF